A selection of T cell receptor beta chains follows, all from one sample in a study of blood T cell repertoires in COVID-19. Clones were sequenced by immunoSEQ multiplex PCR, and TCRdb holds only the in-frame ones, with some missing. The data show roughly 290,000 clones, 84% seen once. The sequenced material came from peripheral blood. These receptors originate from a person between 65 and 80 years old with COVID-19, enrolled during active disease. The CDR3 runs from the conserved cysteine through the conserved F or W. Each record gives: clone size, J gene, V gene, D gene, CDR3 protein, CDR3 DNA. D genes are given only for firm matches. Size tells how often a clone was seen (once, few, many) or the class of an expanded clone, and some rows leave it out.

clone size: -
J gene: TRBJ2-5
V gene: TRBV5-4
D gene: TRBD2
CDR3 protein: CASSPGGGRDETQYF
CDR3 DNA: TGTGCCAGCAGCCCTGGCGGGGGGAGGGATGAGACCCAGTACTTC

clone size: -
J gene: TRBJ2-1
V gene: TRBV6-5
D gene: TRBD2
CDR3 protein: CASSYSEREWYNEQFF
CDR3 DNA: TGTGCCAGCAGTTACTCGGAGCGGGAGTGGTACAATGAGCAGTTCTTC

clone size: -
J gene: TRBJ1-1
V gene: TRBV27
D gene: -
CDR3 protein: CASSPQGGHTEAFF
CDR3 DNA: TGTGCCAGCAGTCCACAGGGAGGGCACACTGAAGCTTTCTTT

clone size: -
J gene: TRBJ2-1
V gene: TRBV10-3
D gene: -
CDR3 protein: CAIRTGGFNEQFF
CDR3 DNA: TGTGCCATCAGGACGGGTGGGTTCAATGAGCAGTTCTTC

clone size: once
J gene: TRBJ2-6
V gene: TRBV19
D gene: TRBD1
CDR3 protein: CASSILGQGYSGANVLTF
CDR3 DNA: TGTGCCAGTAGTATTCTGGGACAGGGGTACTCTGGGGCCAACGTCCTGACTTTC

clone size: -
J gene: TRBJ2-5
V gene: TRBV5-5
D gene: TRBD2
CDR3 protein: CASSLVSSGITGPETQYF
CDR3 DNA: TGTGCCAGCAGCTTGGTCTCTAGCGGGATTACCGGACCTGAGACCCAGTACTTC

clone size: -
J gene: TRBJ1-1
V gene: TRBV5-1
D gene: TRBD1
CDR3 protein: CASSWGQGASEAFF
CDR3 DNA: TGCGCCAGCAGCTGGGGACAGGGCGCGTCTGAAGCTTTCTTT

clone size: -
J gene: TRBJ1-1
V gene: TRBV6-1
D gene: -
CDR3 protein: CASSDIQTEAFF
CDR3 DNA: TGTGCCAGCAGTGATATACAGACTGAAGCTTTCTTT

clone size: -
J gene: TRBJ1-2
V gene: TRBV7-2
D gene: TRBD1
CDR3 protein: CASSPGQGALYGYTF
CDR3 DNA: TGTGCCAGCAGCCCGGGACAGGGGGCACTCTATGGCTACACCTTC

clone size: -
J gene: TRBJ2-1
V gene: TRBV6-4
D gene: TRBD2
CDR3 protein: CASSDFRLAGDSKNNEQFF
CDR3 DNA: TGTGCCAGCAGTGACTTCCGCCTAGCGGGAGATAGCAAGAACAATGAGCAGTTCTTC

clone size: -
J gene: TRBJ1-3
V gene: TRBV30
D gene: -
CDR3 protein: CAWGSGSGNTIYF
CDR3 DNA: TGTGCCTGGGGGTCCGGCTCTGGAAACACCATATATTTT

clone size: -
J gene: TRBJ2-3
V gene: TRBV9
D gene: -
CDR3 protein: CASNRLGETDTQYF
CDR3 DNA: TGTGCCAGCAACAGACTAGGTGAGACAGATACGCAGTATTTT

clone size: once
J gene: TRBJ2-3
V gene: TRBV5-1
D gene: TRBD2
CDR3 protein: CASSLASGGSISF
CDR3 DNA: TGCGCCAGCAGCTTGGCGAGCGGGGGGAGCATCTCTTTT

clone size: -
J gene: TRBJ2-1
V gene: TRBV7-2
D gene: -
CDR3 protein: CASSLKRAGEGFF
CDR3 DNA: TGTGCCAGCAGCTTAAAGAGGGCAGGGGAGGGGTTCTTC

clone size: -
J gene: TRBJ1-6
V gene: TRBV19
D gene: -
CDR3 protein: CASSHPPGLKINSPLHF
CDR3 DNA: TGTGCCAGTAGCCATCCACCGGGTCTCAAGATAAATTCACCCCTCCACTTT

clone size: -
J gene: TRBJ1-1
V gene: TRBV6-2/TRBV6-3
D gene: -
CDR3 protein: CASSYSALRRGLRNTEAFF
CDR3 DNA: TGTGCCAGCAGTTACTCTGCCCTGAGGCGGGGCCTCAGGAACACTGAAGCTTTCTTT

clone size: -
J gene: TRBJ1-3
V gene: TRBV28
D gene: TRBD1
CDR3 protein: CASSHRGGQGARLSSGNTIYF
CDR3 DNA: TGTGCCAGCAGTCATAGGGGAGGACAGGGGGCTAGATTGAGTTCTGGAAACACCATATATTTT

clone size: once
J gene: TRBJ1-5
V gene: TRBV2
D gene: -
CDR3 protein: CASSEFQGQPQHF
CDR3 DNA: TGTGCCAGCAGTGAATTTCAGGGTCAGCCCCAGCATTTT

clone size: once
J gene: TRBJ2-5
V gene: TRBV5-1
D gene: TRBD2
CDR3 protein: CASSVTSGGRETQYF
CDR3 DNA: TGCGCCAGCAGCGTGACTAGCGGGGGGCGGGAGACCCAGTACTTC

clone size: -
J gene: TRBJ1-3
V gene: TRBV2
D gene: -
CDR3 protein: CASSDPGVGNTIYF
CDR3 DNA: TGTGCCAGCAGTGATCCGGGGGTGGGAAACACCATATATTTT

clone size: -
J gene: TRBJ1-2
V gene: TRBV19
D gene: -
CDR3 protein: CASSSPLGGSRYGYTF
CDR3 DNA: TGTGCCAGTAGTAGCCCCCTCGGAGGGAGTAGGTATGGCTACACCTTC

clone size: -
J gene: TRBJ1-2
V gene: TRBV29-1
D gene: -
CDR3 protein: CSVESSGGYYGYTF
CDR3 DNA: TGCAGCGTTGAGTCTTCGGGAGGATACTATGGCTACACCTTC

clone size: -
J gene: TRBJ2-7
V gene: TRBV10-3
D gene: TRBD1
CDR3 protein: CASSGTGGTVTYEQYF
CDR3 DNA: TGTGCCTCTTCCGGGACAGGGGGGACCGTCACCTACGAGCAGTACTTC

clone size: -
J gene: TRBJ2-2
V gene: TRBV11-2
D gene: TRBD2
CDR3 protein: CASSPPGRGGGTGELFF
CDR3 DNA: TGTGCCAGCAGCCCGCCTGGGCGGGGGGGCGGAACCGGGGAGCTGTTTTTT

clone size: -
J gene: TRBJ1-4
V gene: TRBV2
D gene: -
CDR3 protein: CASMRDLNEKLFF
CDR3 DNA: TGTGCCAGCATGCGGGACCTTAATGAAAAACTGTTTTTT

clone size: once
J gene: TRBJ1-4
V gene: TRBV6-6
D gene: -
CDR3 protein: CASSRRPDEKLFF
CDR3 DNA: TGTGCCAGCAGTAGGAGGCCCGATGAAAAACTGTTTTTT

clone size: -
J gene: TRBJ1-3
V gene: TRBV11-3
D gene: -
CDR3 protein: CASSFTTGPGNTIYF
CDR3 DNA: TGTGCCAGCAGCTTCACTACAGGGCCTGGAAACACCATATATTTT

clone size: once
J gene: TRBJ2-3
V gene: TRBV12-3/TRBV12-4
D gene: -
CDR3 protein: CASSLLDTQYF
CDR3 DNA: TGTGCCAGCAGTTTACTCGATACGCAGTATTTT

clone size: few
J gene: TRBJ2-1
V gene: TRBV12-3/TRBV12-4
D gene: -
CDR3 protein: CASSFNRKNEQFF
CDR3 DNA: TGTGCCAGCAGTTTTAACAGAAAAAATGAGCAGTTCTTC

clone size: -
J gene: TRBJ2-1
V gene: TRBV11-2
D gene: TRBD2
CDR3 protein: CASSAGTSGEYNEQFF
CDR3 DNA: TGTGCCAGCAGCGCCGGGACTAGCGGGGAATACAATGAGCAGTTCTTC

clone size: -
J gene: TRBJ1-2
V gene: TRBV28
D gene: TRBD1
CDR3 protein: CASSKLSTGGGYTF
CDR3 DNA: TGTGCCAGCAGTAAATTATCGACAGGGGGCGGCTACACCTTC

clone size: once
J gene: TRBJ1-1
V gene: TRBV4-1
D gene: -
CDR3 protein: CASSQLGDEAFF
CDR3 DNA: TGCGCCAGCAGCCAACTAGGAGATGAAGCTTTCTTT

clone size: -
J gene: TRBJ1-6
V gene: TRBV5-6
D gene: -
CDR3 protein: CASSLSGNSPLHF
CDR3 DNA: TGTGCCAGCAGCTTATCGGGAAATTCACCCCTCCACTTT

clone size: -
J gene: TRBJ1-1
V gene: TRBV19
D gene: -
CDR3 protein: CASSISLNTEAFF
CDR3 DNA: TGTGCCAGTAGTATTAGTCTGAACACTGAAGCTTTCTTT

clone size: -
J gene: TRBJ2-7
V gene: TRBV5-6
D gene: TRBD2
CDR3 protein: CASTLRTSGGAAEQYF
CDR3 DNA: TGTGCCAGCACCCTGAGAACTAGCGGGGGGGCGGCCGAGCAGTACTTC

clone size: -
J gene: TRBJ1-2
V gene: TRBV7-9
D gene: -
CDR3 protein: CASSLGVPGSSYGYTF
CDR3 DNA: TGTGCCAGCAGCTTGGGTGTTCCGGGAAGCAGCTATGGCTACACCTTC

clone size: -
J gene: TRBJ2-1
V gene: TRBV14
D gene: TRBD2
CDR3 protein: CASHKGAGGLSSYNEQFF
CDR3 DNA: TGTGCCAGCCATAAGGGAGCGGGGGGCCTCAGCTCCTACAATGAGCAGTTCTTC

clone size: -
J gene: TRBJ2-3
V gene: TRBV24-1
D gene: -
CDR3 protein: CATSDPAGGPWDTQYF
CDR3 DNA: TGTGCCACCAGTGATCCGGCCGGGGGACCTTGGGATACGCAGTATTTT

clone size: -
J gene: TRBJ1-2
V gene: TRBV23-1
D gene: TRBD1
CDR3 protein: CASSLLPGTGGGKGYTF
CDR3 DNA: TGCGCCAGCAGTCTCCTCCCCGGGACAGGGGGCGGGAAGGGCTACACCTTC

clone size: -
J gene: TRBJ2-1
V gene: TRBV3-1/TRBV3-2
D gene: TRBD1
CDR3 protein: CASSQVQGANEQFF
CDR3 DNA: TGTGCCAGCAGCCAAGTACAGGGGGCTAATGAGCAGTTCTTC

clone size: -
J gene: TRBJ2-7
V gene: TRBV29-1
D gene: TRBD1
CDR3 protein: CSVGQGLGGEQYF
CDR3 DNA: TGCAGCGTTGGACAGGGGCTAGGGGGGGAGCAGTACTTC

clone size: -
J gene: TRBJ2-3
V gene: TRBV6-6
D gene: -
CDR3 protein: CASSGLGTDTQYF
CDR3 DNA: TGTGCCAGCAGCGGACTTGGCACAGATACGCAGTATTTT

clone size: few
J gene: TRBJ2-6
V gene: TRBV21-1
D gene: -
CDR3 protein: CASSKCTGGSGANVLTF
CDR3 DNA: TGTGCCAGCAGCAAATGTACAGGGGGCTCTGGGGCCAACGTCCTGACTTTC

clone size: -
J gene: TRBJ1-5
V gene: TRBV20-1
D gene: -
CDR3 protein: CSASRAGESGQPQHF
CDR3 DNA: TGCAGTGCTAGTAGGGCAGGGGAAAGTGGACAGCCCCAGCATTTT

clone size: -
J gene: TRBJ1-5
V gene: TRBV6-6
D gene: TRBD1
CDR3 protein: CASSYTGDNQPQHF
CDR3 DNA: TGTGCCAGCAGTTACACAGGGGACAATCAGCCCCAGCATTTT

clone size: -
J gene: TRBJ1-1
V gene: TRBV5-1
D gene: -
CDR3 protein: CASSLEGVEAFF
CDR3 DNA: TGCGCCAGCAGCTTGGAAGGGGTGGAAGCTTTCTTT